This T cell receptor (beta chain) is drawn from a study of blood T cell repertoires in COVID-19. The CDR3 is made up of 15 amino acids. V was clipped by 2 bases and J by 2 bases, with 11 bases between them. The germline V gene encodes CDR1 MNHEY and CDR2 SVGEGT. Authors' analysis steps: Quantification of nucleated cells was approximated via reference gene primer amplification. TCRdb's copy holds only in-frame clones and misses some; the assay was immunoSEQ multiplex PCR. The V and J calls and clone size are taken from that table; D and trimming were inferred from the DNA. Found here are some 150,000 clones, 88% of them singletons; the top ten hold less than 2%.

The chain has TRBV6-2 or TRBV6-3 and TRBJ2-3, with a weak D call TRBD2 (5 bases). The sample taken for sequencing was peripheral blood. The sequence was collected from a woman aged 55-69 years with acute or convalescent COVID-19. This chain's CDR3 is CASSYTLDNTDTQYF. CDR3 DNA sequence: TGTGCCAGCAGTTACACACTAGACAACACAGATACGCAGTATTTT.